This TCR beta chain was identified during a study of blood T cell repertoires in COVID-19. This CDR3 is built from 17 residues. V lost 6 bases, J lost 0 bases, and 7 bases stayed unmatched. The V gene's germline CDR1 is SGHTA and CDR2 FQGNSA. This clone was found once. The protocol was immunoSEQ multiplex PCR, while the TCRdb copy is restricted to in-frame clones and leaves out a portion. The table records around 120,000 clones, 85% to 90% of them present only once. V is TRBV7-2 and J is TRBJ2-6; 8 bases fit TRBD2. Material: peripheral blood. The receptor comes from a woman between 70 and 85 years old with acute or convalescent COVID-19. This CDR3 is CASRKGLVYSGANVLTF. The CDR3 DNA reads TGTGCCAGCAGAAAGGGACTAGTTTACTCTGGGGCCAACGTCCTGACTTTC.